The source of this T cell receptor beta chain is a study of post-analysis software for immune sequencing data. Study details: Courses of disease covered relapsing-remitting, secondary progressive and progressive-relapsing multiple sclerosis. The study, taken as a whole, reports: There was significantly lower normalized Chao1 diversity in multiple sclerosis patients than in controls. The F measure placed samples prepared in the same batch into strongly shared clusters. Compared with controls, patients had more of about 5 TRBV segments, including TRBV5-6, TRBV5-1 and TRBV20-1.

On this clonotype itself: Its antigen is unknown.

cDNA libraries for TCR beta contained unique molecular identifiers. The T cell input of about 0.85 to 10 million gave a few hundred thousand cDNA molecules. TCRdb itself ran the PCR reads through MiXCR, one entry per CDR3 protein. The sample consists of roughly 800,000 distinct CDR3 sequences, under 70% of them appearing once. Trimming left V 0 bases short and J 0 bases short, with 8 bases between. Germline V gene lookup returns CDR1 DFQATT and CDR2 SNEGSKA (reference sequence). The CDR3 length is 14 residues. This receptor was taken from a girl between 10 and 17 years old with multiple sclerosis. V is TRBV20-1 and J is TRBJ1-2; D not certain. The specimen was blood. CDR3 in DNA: TGCAGTGCTAGAGATCGTACAGCTAACTATGGCTACACCTTC. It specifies CSARDRTANYGYTF.